What follows describes a single TCR beta chain. Original handling: Reference gene primers were amplified, and this amplification served to estimate nucleated cell counts. Clones were sequenced by immunoSEQ multiplex PCR, and TCRdb holds only the in-frame ones, with some missing. V and J calls plus clone size are reproduced from that table; the DNA served to infer D and trimming. The repertoire consists of roughly 150,000 clones, with 75% to 90% occurring once and the leading ten covering around 14%. The record originates from a study of blood T cell repertoires in COVID-19. Study summary: T cells, B-cell-depleted T cells, or PBMCs provided the cDNA or gDNA that served as material.

The CDR3 is 16 residues long. Per the germline V gene, CDR1 is GTSNPN and CDR2 is SVGIG (reference sequence). The V gene end was trimmed by 2 bases and the J gene end by 4 bases; junction bases not matched to a gene: 12. The V call is TRBV30, the J call TRBJ2-7, with 9 bases matching TRBD2. Sequences were obtained from peripheral blood. The TCR comes from a woman in her thirties or forties with acute or convalescent COVID-19. The CDR3 here is CAWSPIWASGDYEQYF. The CDR3 DNA sequence: TGTGCCTGGAGTCCGATCTGGGCTAGCGGGGATTACGAGCAGTACTTC.